The 3 T cell receptor beta chains presented below share a single source sample, sequenced in a study of type 1 regulatory T cells. One entry per CDR3 protein results from TCRdb running MiXCR on the reads. The sample consists of 88,000 or so distinct CDR3 sequences, about 28% of them appearing once. The specimen sequenced was CD4+ T cells, either the whole sample or a sorted fraction (not recorded which). The receptors derive from a human donor in good health.

The chain uses TRBV28 and TRBJ1-2; 8 bases agree with TRBD1. The V gene end was trimmed by 3 bases and the J gene end by 6 bases; junction bases not matched to a gene: 6. The CDR3 loop spans 14 amino acids. Germline V gene lookup returns CDR1 MDHEN and CDR2 SYDVKM. Here the CDR3 reads CASSFLQTGDGYTF. The CDR3 DNA reads as TGTGCCAGCAGTTTCCTTCAGACAGGGGATGGCTACACCTTC.

A few counts support this clonotype. This sequence joins TRBV24-1 and TRBJ1-5; 9 bases are shared with TRBD1. The CDR3 is made up of 18 amino acids. Germline loops: CDR1 KGHDR, CDR2 SFDVKD. The V segment lost 5 bases and the J segment 4 bases; nucleotides outside the gene matches: 14. CDR3 DNA sequence: TGTGCCACCAGTGCCCACACAGGGGGCAATTTAAGAAATCAGCCCCAGCATTTT. As protein: CATSAHTGGNLRNQPQHF.

CDR3 bases: TGTGCCAGCAGCCAACGCAGGCCCCTGAACACTGAAGCTTTCTTT. Protein product: CASSQRRPLNTEAFF. The chain has TRBV14 and TRBJ1-1; no reliable D call. Per the germline V gene, CDR1 is SGHDN and CDR2 is FVKESK. V lost 2 bases, J lost 0 bases, and 10 bases lay in between. This CDR3 has 15 residues.